This TCR beta chain was found in a study of technical replicates of blood from a few donors. The assay was immunoSEQ multiplex PCR, and TCRdb's table has in-frame clones only and misses some. This table has more than 95,000 clones, 95% appearing once. V was pared by 6 bases and J by 5 bases, with 14 bases between. Germline lookup yields CDR1 MNHEY and CDR2 SMNVEV (reference sequence). CDR3 length equals 14 residues. This sequence originates from a human donor in good health. Material: T cells isolated from PBMCs. The chain uses TRBV27 and TRBJ2-1, with TRBD1 as a possible D gene (5 bases). The CDR3 reads CASSFQTENNEQFF. The CDR3 DNA sequence: TGTGCCAGCAGCTTCCAGACAGAAAACAATGAGCAGTTCTTC.